This TCR beta chain was retrieved from a study of cytomegalovirus exposure and HLA in healthy donors. Study results and limitations: Another analysis was done later, and it associated 16,951 TCR beta sequences with HLA alleles at 0.05 false discovery rate.

The PCR employed 60 Vbeta primers together with 13 Jbeta primers. Profiling relied on immunoSEQ multiplex PCR, and the TCRdb table lists in-frame clones only, not all of them. The sample contains 100,000 to 150,000 clones, less than 90% of which appear only once. V was trimmed by 3 bases and J by 2 bases, leaving 11 bases between them. The CDR3 is 14 residues long. Germline V gene data show CDR1 as PRHDT and CDR2 as FYEKMQ (reference sequence). Comment on this clone: Its target is not known.

The clonotype was recovered from a man younger than 30 in good health and CMV-seropositive. The rearrangement uses TRBV13 and TRBJ2-7; tentatively, D is TRBD1 (6 bases). Sequencing was performed on PBMCs. CDR3 bases: TGTGCCAGCAGCTTGCGGACAGCAACCTACGAGCAGTACTTC. Translating it yields CASSLRTATYEQYF.